This T cell receptor (beta chain) was found in a study of blood T cell repertoires in COVID-19. At the level of the study: Acute and convalescent COVID-19 samples came from the United States, Italy and Spain. PBMCs, B-cell-depleted T cells, or T cells provided the cDNA or gDNA that made up the material.

In the study's own analysis: Amplified reference gene primers provided the basis for estimating nucleated cell counts. The protocol was immunoSEQ multiplex PCR, while the TCRdb copy is restricted to in-frame clones and leaves out a portion. Clone size and the V and J calls come from that table; the DNA yielded D and trimming. The repertoire holds some 110,000 clones, with around four fifths as singletons. This CDR3 has 16 residues. Trimming left V 4 bases short and J 1 base short, with 13 bases between. Germline CDR1 is KGHDR and CDR2 is SFDVKD. Sequenced sample: peripheral blood. The chain has TRBV24-1 and TRBJ2-1; TRBD1 might be the D (6 bases). This receptor was identified in a man in his 60s with acute or convalescent COVID-19. CDR3: CATSEHTGISYNEQFF. CDR3 DNA sequence: TGTGCCACCAGTGAACACACAGGGATATCCTACAATGAGCAGTTCTTC.